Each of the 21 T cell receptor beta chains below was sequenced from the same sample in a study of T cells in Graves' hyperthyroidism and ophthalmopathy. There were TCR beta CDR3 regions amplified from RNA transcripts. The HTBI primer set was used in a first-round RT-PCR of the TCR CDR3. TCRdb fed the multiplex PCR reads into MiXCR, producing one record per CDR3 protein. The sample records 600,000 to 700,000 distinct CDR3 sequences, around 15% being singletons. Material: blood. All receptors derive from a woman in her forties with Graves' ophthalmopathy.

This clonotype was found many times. The CDR3 spells CASSLGAGDIQYF. DNA for the CDR3: TGTGCCAGCAGCTTGGGAGCCGGGGACATTCAGTACTTC. V gene TRBV6-2 or TRBV6-3 combines with J gene TRBJ2-4, with D tentatively TRBD2 (5 bases). With 6 bases removed from V and 8 bases from J, the gap between germline ends came to 14 bases. The germline V gene encodes CDR1 MNHEY and CDR2 SVGEGT. The CDR3 spans 13 residues.

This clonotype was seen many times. CDR3 in amino acids: CSAIYLVPGFTYGYTF. The CDR3 coding sequence is TGCAGTGCTATATATCTCGTGCCAGGGTTTACCTATGGCTACACCTTC. The V call is TRBV20-1, the J call TRBJ1-2; a weak D match, TRBD1 (5 bases). With 4 bases removed from V and 4 bases from J, the gap between germline ends came to 22 bases. The CDR3 totals 16 residues. In germline, CDR1 is DFQATT, CDR2 SNEGSKA (reference sequence).

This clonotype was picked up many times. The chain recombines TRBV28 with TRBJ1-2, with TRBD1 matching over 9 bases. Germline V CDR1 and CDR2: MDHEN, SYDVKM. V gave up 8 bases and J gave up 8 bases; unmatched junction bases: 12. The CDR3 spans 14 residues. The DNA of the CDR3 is TGTGCCAGCCTTAGTTCCGGGACAGGGATCGGCTACACCTTC. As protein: CASLSSGTGIGYTF.

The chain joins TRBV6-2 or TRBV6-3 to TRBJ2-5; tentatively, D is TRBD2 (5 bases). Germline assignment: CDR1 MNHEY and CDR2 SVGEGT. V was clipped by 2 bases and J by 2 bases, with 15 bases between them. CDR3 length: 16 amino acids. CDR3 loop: CASSYETAASQETQYF. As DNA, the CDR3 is TGTGCCAGCAGTTACGAAACAGCGGCTTCACAAGAGACCCAGTACTTC.

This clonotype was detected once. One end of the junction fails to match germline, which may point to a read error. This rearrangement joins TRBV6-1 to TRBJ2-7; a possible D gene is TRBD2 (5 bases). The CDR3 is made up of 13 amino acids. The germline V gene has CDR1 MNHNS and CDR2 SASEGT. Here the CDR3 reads CAISVVGASEQYF. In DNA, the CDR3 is TGTGCCATCAGTGTAGTGGGAGCGAGCGAGCAGTACTTC.

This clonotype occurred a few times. The DNA for the CDR3 is TGCAGTGCTCATTTAAACTCAGCGGGCCAAGAGACCCAGTACTTC. Protein sequence: CSAHLNSAGQETQYF. V is TRBV20-1 and J is TRBJ2-5; possibly TRBD2 for D (6 bases). CDR1 and CDR2 (germline): DFQATT, SNEGSKA (reference sequence). The CDR3 runs to 15 residues. V shed 5 bases and J shed 1 base, with 17 bases lying between them.

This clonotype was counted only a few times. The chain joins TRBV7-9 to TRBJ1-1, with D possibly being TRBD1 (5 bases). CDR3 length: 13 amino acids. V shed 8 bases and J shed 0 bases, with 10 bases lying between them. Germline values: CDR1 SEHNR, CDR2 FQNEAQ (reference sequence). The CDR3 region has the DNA TGTGCCAGCGAGGGGCCCCTGAACACTGAAGCTTTCTTT. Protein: CASEGPLNTEAFF.

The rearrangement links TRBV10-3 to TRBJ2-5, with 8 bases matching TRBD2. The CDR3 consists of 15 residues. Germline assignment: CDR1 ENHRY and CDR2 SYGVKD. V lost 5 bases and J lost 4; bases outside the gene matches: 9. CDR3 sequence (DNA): TGTGCCATCAGTAGCGGGAGAGGATTTGGAGAGACCCAGTACTTC. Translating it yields CAISSGRGFGETQYF.

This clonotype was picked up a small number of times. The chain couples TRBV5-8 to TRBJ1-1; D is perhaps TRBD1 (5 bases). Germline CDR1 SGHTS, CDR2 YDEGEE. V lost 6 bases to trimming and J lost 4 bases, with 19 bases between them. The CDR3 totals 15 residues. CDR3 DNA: TGTGCCAGCACCGGAGGAGGAGCAGGGATCACTGAAGCTTTCTTT. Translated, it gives CASTGGGAGITEAFF.

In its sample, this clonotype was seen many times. The CDR3 DNA follows: TGTGCCAGCAGCCAGCTGGACCCGGGCACTGAAGCTTTCTTT. This encodes CASSQLDPGTEAFF. V is TRBV12-3 or TRBV12-4 and J is TRBJ1-1; D remains ambiguous. This CDR3 is built from 14 residues. V lost 6 bases to trimming and J lost 4 bases, with 15 bases between them.

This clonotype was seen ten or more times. CDR3 coding DNA: TGTGCCAGCAGCAAGACTAGTGGGTCCTACGAGCAGTACTTC. This gives the protein CASSKTSGSYEQYF. The chain carries TRBV27 and TRBJ2-7; D may be TRBD2 (6 bases). CDR1 and CDR2 (germline): MNHEY, SMNVEV (reference sequence). The ends were cut back, 6 bases at V and 1 base at J, with 13 bases in the middle. This CDR3 spans 14 amino acids.

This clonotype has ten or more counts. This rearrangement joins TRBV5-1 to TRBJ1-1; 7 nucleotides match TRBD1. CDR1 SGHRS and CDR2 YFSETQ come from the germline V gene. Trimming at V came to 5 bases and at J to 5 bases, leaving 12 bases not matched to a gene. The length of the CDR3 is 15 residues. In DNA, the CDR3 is TGCGCCAGCAGTCCCTCTTTGGACAGGCGGACTGAAGCTTTCTTT. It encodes CASSPSLDRRTEAFF.

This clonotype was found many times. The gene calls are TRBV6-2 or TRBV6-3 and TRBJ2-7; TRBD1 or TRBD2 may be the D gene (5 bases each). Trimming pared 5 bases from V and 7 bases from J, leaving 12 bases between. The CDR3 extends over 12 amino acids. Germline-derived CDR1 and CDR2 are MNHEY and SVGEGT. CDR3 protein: CASSTGRREQYF. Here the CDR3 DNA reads TGTGCCAGCAGTACGGGGCGTCGGGAGCAGTACTTC.

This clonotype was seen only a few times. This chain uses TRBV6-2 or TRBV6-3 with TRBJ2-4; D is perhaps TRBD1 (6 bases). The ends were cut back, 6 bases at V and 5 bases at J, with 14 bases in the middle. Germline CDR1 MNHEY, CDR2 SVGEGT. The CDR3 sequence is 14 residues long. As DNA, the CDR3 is TGTGCCAGCAGAGGACAGTGGACCGAAAACATTCAGTACTTC. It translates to CASRGQWTENIQYF.

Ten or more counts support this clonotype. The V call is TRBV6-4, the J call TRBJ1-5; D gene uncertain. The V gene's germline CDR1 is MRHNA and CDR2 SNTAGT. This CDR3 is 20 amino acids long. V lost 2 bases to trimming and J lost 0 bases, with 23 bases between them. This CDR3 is CASSDIGGFGGELSNQPQHF. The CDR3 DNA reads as TGTGCCAGCAGTGACATTGGAGGGTTCGGAGGAGAACTTAGCAATCAGCCCCAGCATTTT.

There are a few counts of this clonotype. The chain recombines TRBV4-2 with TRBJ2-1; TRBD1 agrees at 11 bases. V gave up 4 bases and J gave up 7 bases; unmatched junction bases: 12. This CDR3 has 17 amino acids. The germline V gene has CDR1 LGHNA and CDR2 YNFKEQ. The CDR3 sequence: CASSLAPGTGGNNEQFF. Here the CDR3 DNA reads TGTGCCAGCAGCCTAGCCCCCGGGACAGGGGGGAATAATGAGCAGTTCTTC.

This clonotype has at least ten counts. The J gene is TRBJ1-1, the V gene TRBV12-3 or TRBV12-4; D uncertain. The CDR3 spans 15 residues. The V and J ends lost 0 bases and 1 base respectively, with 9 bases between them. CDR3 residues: CASSLAREGNTEAFF. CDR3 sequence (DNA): TGTGCCAGCAGTTTAGCCCGGGAGGGGAACACTGAAGCTTTCTTT.

The CDR3 DNA reads as TGTGCCAGCACCGGGACTACCACCGGGGAGCTGTTTTTT. Its translation is CASTGTTTGELFF. The rearrangement uses TRBV6-1 and TRBJ2-2, with 7 bases lining up with TRBD2. The length of the CDR3 is 13 residues. CDR1 is MNHNS and CDR2 is SASEGT in the germline V gene. J lost 4 bases, V lost 7 bases, and 3 bases had no gene match.

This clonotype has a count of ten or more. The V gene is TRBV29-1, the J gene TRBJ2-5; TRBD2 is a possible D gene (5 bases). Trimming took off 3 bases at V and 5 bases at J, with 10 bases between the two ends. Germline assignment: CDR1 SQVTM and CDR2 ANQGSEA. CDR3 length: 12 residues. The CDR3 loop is CSVDPGGETQYF. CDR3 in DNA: TGCAGCGTTGACCCTGGCGGGGAGACCCAGTACTTC.

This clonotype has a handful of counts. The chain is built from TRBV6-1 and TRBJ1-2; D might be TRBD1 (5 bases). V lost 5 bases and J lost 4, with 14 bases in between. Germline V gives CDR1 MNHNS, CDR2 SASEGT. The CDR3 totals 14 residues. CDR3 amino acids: CASSNKKTVYGYTF. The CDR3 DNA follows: TGTGCCAGCAGTAATAAAAAGACAGTCTATGGCTACACCTTC.

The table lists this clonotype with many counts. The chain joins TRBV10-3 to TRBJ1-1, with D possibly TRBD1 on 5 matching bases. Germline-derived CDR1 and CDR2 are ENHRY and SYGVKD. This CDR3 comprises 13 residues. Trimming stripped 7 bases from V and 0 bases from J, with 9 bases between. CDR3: CAITEGMNTEAFF. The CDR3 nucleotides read TGTGCCATCACCGAGGGGATGAACACTGAAGCTTTCTTT.